Here is one T cell receptor (beta chain) with its context. Its antigen remains unknown. The data belong to a study of T cell repertoires in cytomegalovirus infection. For the study at large: It can be stated that public TCR beta signatures indicated CMV infection as well as a matching HLA type.

In germline, CDR1 is MDHEN, CDR2 SYDVKM. V lost 6 bases, J lost 2 bases, and 4 bases stayed unmatched. This CDR3 has 14 amino acids. General study results and limits: It was HLA-C-restricted CMV-specific TCR beta clonotypes that dominated the response ex vivo. Summed frequency of shared TCR beta families picked out CMV carriers who also had the relevant HLA.

TCRdb reprocessed the reads with MiXCR, giving one entry per CDR3 protein. The sample includes 150,000 to 200,000 distinct CDR3 sequences, 15% to 20% seen only once; the top ten take roughly 2.9%. The clonotype comes from a human donor in good health (CMV status not recorded). Some clones in this sample may be carry-over from other donors' samples. This chain links TRBV28 with TRBJ2-7, with 10 nucleotides matching TRBD2. Sequencing input: PBMCs. In nucleotides, the CDR3 is TGTGCCAGCAGAGTAGCGGGAGGACCCTACGAGCAGTACTTC. It encodes CASRVAGGPYEQYF.